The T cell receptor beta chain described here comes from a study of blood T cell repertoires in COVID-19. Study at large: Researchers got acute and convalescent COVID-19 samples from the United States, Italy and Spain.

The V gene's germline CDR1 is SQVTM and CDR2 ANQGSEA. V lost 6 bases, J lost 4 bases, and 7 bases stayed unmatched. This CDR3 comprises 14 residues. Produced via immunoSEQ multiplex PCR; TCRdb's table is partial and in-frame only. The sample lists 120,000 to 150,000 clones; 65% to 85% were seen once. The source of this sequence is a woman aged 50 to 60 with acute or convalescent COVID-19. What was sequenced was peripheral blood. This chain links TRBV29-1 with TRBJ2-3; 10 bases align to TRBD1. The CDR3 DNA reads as TGCAGCGTGGCGGGACAGGGGATTCCAGATACGCAGTATTTT. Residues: CSVAGQGIPDTQYF.